What follows are 2 T cell receptor beta chains derived from one specimen sequenced in a study of blood T cell repertoires in COVID-19. Using immunoSEQ multiplex PCR, the repertoire was profiled, and TCRdb retains in-frame clones only, with some absent. The table has more than 85,000 clones, 84% seen once; the top ten hold about 24%. Sample: peripheral blood. The receptors originated from a human donor in a cohort sampled during active COVID-19.

The rearrangement joins TRBV28 to TRBJ2-7, with 11 bases aligning to TRBD1. Trimming took 3 bases from V and 5 from J; bases not matched to a gene: 9. The germline gives CDR1 MDHEN, CDR2 SYDVKM. The CDR3 spans 16 residues. In DNA form, the CDR3 reads TGTGCCAGCAGTTTTGGCCGGACAGGGGGCGTCGACGAGCAGTACTTC. It translates to CASSFGRTGGVDEQYF.

V and J are TRBV9 and TRBJ2-7; TRBD2 agrees at 14 bases. Germline lookup yields CDR1 SGDLS and CDR2 YYNGEE. The CDR3 has 16 amino acids. Trimming cost V 4 bases and J 4 bases; bases outside gene matches: 7. The CDR3 DNA sequence: TGTGCCAGCAGCCTCAGACTAGCGGGAGGGCTGTACGAGCAGTACTTC. Residues: CASSLRLAGGLYEQYF.